This TCR beta chain was captured in a study of post-analysis software for immune sequencing data. At the level of the study: The study covered relapsing-remitting, secondary progressive and progressive-relapsing courses of multiple sclerosis.

The CDR3 is 14 residues long. Germline lookup yields CDR1 SGHRS and CDR2 YFSETQ. The V segment lost 9 bases and the J segment 7 bases; nucleotides outside the gene matches: 12. General study findings and limits: Clustering by F measure revealed strong co-clustering among samples prepared together in one batch. The five TRBV segments detected at higher frequency in patients than in controls included TRBV5-6, TRBV5-1 and TRBV20-1. Relative to controls, patients with multiple sclerosis showed significantly lower normalized Chao1 diversity.

For this clonotype: The antigen is undetermined.

Each TCR beta cDNA library carried unique molecular identifiers. Input of roughly 0.9 to 11 million T cells yielded 500,000 to 550,000 cDNA molecules. One entry per CDR3 protein, called by TCRdb with MiXCR from the PCR reads. The sample includes 650,000 to 850,000 distinct CDR3 sequences, approximately 57% of them seen just once. This clonotype was sampled from a girl between 5 and 17 years old with multiple sclerosis. Sequencing input: blood. The rearrangement joins TRBV5-1 to TRBJ2-1; 8 bases are shared with TRBD2. DNA for the CDR3: TGCGCCACAGCCGGGGGACTAGAGGTGAATGAGCAGTTCTTC. As protein: CATAGGLEVNEQFF.